This passage covers 7 T cell receptor beta chains from one sample sequenced in a study of T cells in Graves' hyperthyroidism and ophthalmopathy. TCR beta CDR3 regions were amplified from RNA transcripts. The HTBI primer set drove a first-round RT-PCR of the TCR CDR3. Via MiXCR, TCRdb re-called the multiplex PCR reads, giving one row per CDR3 protein. This table holds approximately 400,000 distinct CDR3 sequences, about 14% found once. The specimen was blood. The receptor set was obtained from a man aged 30-40 years with Graves' hyperthyroidism that later progressed to Graves' ophthalmopathy.

This clonotype was recorded at least ten times. V is TRBV12-3 or TRBV12-4 and J is TRBJ2-2; TRBD1 is a possible D gene (5 bases). Trimming shortened V by 2 bases and J by 1 base, and 5 bases separated the two germline ends. The CDR3 has 14 residues. The CDR3 bases are TGTGCCAGCAGTTTACAGGGGAACACCGGGGAGCTGTTTTTT. This translates into CASSLQGNTGELFF.

This clonotype has a count of ten or more. The V call is TRBV20-1, the J call TRBJ2-2; 8 positions match TRBD1. In germline, CDR1 is DFQATT, CDR2 SNEGSKA (reference sequence). After removal of 0 bases from V and 4 bases from J, the junction contained 4 bases not matched to a gene. The length of the CDR3 is 15 residues. The CDR3 nucleotides are TGCAGTGCTAGAGAGACAGGGGTCCGCACCGGGGAGCTGTTTTTT. It encodes CSARETGVRTGELFF.

This clonotype was recorded many times. This chain connects TRBV2 to TRBJ1-1, with D possibly matching TRBD1 (5 bases). The ends were cut back, 9 bases at V and 3 bases at J, with 17 bases in the middle. The CDR3 has 14 residues. Germline V gene data show CDR1 as SNHLY and CDR2 as FYNNEI. CDR3 DNA sequence: TGTGCCAGGTTGGGGGTTAGGGGATACACTGAAGCTTTCTTT. Protein sequence: CARLGVRGYTEAFF. Combining the CDR3 with reference TRBV2 and TRBJ1-1 gives the whole variable domain EPEVTQTPSHQVTQMGQEVILRCVPISNHLYFYWYRQILGQKVEFLVSFYNNEISEKSEIFDDQFSVERPDGSNFTLKIRSTKLEDSAMYFCARLGVRGYTEAFFGQGTRLTVV.

This clonotype was observed at least ten times. V is TRBV7-3 and J is TRBJ2-3; D tentatively fits TRBD1 or TRBD2 (5 bases each). The germline CDR1 and CDR2 sequences are SGHTA and FQGTGA. The V gene lost 2 bases and the J gene lost 1 base, with 10 bases spanning the gap. This CDR3 comprises 15 residues. As DNA, the CDR3 is TGTGCCAGCAGCTTAGGGACCAAGCGCACAGATACGCAGTATTTT. Its protein product is CASSLGTKRTDTQYF.

This clonotype was observed many times. The chain employs TRBV7-2 and TRBJ1-1; the D is unclear. Germline CDR1 is SGHTA and CDR2 is FQGNSA. Trimming left V 1 base short and J 1 base short, with 10 bases between. The CDR3 spans 15 residues. The CDR3 loop reads CASSLVQFRNTEAFF. DNA of the CDR3: TGTGCCAGCAGCTTAGTCCAGTTTAGGAACACTGAAGCTTTCTTT.

Remarks on this clonotype: Mismatch with germline at one junction end may stem from a read error. The genes are TRBV6-1 and TRBJ2-3; tentatively, D is TRBD1 or TRBD2 (6 bases each). Germline V CDR1 and CDR2: MNHNS, SASEGT. The CDR3 length is 13 residues. In DNA form, the CDR3 reads TGTGCCAGCACCCACGGGGGCACGGATACGCAGTATTTT. Its protein product is CASTHGGTDTQYF.

A note on this clonotype: Its ends do not fully match the called genes, so a read error is possible. The rearrangement links TRBV5-6 to TRBJ2-7; the D gene is possibly TRBD1 (6 bases). Germline values: CDR1 SGHDT, CDR2 YYEEEE. CDR3 length: 13 residues. The CDR3 is CASSRQGSYELYF. The CDR3 DNA reads as TGTGCCAGTAGCCGGCAGGGGTCCTACGAGCTGTACTTC. The full variable domain, in which reference TRBV5-6 and TRBJ2-7 provide the parts outside the CDR3, is DAGVTQSPTHLIKTRGQQVTLRCSPKSGHDTVSWYQQALGQGPQFIFQYYEEEERQRGNFPDRFSGHQFPNYSSELNVNALLLGDSALYLCASSRQGSYELYFGPGTRLTVT.